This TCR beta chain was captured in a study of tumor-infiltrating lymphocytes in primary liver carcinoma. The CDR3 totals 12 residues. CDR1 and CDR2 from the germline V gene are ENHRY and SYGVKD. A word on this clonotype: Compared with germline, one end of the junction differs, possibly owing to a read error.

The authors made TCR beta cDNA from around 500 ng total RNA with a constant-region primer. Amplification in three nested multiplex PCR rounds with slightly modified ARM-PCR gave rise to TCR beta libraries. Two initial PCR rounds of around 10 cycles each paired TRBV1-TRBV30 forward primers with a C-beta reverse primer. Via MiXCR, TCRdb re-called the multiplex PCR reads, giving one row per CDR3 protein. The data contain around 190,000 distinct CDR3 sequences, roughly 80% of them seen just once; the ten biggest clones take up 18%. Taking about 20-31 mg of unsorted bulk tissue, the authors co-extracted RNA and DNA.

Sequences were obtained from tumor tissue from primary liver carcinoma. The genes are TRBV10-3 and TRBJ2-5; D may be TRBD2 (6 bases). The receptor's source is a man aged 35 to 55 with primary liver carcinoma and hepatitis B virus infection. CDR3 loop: CDISTSKETQYF. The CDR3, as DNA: TGTGACATCTCGACTAGTAAAGAGACCCAGTACTTC.